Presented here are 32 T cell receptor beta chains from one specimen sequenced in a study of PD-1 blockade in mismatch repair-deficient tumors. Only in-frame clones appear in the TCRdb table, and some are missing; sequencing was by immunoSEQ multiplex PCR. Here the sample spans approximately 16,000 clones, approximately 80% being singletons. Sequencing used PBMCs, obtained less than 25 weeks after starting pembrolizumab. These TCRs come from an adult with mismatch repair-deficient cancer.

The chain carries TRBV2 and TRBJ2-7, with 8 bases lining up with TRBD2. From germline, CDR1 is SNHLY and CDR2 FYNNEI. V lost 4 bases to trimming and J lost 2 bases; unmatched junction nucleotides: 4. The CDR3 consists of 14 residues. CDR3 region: CASSALAGAYEQYF. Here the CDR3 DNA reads TGTGCCAGCAGTGCCCTAGCGGGCGCCTACGAGCAGTACTTC.

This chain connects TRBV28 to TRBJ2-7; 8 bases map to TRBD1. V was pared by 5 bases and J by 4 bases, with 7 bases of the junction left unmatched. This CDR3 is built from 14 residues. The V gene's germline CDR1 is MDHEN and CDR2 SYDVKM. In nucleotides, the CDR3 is TGTGCCAGCAGTAGGACAGGGCAAATGTACGAGCAGTACTTC. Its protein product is CASSRTGQMYEQYF.

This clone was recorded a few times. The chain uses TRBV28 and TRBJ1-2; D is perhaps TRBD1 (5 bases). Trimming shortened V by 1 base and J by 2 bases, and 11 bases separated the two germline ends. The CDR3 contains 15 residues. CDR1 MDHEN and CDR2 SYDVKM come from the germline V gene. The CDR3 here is CASSLFQGGNYGYTF. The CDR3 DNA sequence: TGTGCCAGCAGTTTATTCCAGGGTGGGAACTATGGCTACACCTTC.

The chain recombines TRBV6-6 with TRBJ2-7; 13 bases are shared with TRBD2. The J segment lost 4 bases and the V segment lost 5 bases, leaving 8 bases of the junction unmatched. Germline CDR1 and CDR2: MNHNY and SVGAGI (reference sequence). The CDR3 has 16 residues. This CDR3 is CASSPGLAGPQYEQYF. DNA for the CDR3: TGTGCCAGCAGTCCGGGACTAGCGGGGCCCCAATACGAGCAGTACTTC.

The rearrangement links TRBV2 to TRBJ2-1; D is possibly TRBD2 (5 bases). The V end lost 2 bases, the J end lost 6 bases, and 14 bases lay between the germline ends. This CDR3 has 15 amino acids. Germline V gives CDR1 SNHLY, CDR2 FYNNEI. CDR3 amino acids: CASSELLPGGNEQFF. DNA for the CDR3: TGTGCCAGCAGTGAATTGCTTCCCGGAGGCAATGAGCAGTTCTTC.

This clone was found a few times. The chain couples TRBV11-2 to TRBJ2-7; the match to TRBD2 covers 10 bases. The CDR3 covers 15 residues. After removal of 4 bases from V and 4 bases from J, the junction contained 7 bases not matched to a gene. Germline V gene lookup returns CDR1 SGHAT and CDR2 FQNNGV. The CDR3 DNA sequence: TGTGCCAGCAGCTCCTACCCTAGCGGGAGTTACGAGCAGTACTTC. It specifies CASSSYPSGSYEQYF.

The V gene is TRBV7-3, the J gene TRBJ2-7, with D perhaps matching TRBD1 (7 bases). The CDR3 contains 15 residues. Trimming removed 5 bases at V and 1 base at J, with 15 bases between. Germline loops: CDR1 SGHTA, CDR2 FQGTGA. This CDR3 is CASSQGGIRSYEQYF. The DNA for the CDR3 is TGTGCCAGCAGCCAGGGGGGAATCAGGTCCTACGAGCAGTACTTC.

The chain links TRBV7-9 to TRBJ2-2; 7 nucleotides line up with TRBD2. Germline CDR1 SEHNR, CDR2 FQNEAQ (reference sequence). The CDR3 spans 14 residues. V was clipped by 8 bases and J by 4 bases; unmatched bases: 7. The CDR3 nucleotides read TGTGCCAGCCGGGAAGGGGAGGGCACCGGGGAGCTGTTTTTT. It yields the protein CASREGEGTGELFF.

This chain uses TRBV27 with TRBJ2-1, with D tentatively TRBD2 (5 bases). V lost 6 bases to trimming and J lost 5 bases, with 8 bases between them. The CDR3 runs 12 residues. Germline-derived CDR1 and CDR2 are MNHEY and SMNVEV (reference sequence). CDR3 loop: CASRGADNEQFF. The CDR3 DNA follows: TGTGCCAGCAGGGGAGCTGACAATGAGCAGTTCTTC.

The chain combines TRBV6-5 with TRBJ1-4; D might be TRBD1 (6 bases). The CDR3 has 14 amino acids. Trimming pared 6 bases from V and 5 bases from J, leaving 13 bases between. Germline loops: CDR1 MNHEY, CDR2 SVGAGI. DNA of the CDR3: TGTGCCAGCAGCAAGACAGGTTGGAATGAAAAACTGTTTTTT. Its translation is CASSKTGWNEKLFF.

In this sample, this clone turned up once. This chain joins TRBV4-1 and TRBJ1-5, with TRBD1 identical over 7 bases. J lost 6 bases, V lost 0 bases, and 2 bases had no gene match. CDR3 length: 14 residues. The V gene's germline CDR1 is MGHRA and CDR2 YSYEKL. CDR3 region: CASSQDDRAQPQHF. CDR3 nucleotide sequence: TGCGCCAGCAGCCAAGACGACAGGGCTCAGCCCCAGCATTTT.

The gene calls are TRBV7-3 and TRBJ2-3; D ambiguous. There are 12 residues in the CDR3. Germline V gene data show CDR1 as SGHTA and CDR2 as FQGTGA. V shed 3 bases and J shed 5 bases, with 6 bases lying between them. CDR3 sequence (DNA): TGTGCCAGCAGCTTCACAATAGATACGCAGTATTTT. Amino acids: CASSFTIDTQYF.

The chain's CDR3 is CASSSRLNQPQHF. CDR3 DNA sequence: TGTGCCAGCAGTTCCCGACTCAATCAGCCCCAGCATTTT. V and J are TRBV6-5 and TRBJ1-5; the D is unclear. The V end was cut by 4 bases, the J end by 3 bases, with 7 bases between. This CDR3 comprises 13 residues. Per germline, CDR1 MNHEY and CDR2 SVGAGI.

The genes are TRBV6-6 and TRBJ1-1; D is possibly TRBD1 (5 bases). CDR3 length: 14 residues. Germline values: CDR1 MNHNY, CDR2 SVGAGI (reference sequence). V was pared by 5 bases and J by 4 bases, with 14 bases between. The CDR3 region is CASSLLSGGTEAFF. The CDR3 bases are TGTGCCAGCAGTCTCCTCTCGGGGGGCACTGAAGCTTTCTTT.

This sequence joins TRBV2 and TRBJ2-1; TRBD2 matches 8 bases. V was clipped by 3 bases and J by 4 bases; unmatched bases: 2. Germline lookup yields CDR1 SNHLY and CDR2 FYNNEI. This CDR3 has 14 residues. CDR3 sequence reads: CASSEPSGYNEQFF. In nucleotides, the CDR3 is TGTGCCAGCAGTGAGCCTAGCGGGTACAATGAGCAGTTCTTC.

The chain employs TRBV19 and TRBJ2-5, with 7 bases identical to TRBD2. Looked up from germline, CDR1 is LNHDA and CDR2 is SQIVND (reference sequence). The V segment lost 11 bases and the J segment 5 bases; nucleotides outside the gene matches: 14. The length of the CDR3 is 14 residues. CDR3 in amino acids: CAPQGAGEGETQYF. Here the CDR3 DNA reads TGTGCCCCTCAAGGGGCGGGAGAGGGGGAGACCCAGTACTTC. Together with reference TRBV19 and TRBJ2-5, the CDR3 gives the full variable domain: DGGITQSPKYLFRKEGQNVTLSCEQNLNHDAMYWYRQDPGQGLRLIYYSQIVNDFQKGDIAEGYSVSREKKESFPLTVTSAQKNPTAFYLCAPQGAGEGETQYFGPGTRLLVL.

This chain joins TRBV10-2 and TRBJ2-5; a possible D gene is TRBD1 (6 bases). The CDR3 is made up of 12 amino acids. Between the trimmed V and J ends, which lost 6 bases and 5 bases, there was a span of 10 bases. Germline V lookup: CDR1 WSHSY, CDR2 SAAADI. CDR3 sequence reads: CASRQGGETQYF. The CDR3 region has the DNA TGCGCCAGCAGACAGGGTGGTGAGACCCAGTACTTC.

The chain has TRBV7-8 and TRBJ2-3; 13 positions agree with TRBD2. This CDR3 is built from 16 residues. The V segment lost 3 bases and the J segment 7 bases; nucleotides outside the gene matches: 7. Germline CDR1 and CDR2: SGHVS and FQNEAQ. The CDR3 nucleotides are TGTGCCAGCAGCTTGATACTAGCGGGAGGGCCGAATACGCAGTATTTT. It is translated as CASSLILAGGPNTQYF.

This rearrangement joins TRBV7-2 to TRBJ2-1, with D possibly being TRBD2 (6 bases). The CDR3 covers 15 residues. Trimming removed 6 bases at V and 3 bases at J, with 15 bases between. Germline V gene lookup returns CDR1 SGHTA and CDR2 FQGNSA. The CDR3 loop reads CASSPSSSVYNEQFF. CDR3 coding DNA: TGTGCCAGCAGTCCGTCCTCTAGCGTCTACAATGAGCAGTTCTTC.

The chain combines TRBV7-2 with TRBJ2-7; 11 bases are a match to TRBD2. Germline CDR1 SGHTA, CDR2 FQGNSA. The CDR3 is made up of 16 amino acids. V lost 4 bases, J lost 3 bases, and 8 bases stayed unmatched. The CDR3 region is CASSSQLAGVGYEQYF. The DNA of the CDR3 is TGTGCCAGCAGCTCCCAACTAGCGGGAGTAGGCTACGAGCAGTACTTC.

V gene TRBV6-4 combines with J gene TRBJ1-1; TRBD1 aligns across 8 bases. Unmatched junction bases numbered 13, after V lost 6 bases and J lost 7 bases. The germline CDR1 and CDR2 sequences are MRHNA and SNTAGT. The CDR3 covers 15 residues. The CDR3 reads CASSPRQGKISEAFF. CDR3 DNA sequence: TGTGCCAGCAGCCCCCGACAGGGGAAGATAAGTGAAGCTTTCTTT.

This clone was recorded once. The CDR3 region is CASRLPGTDTQYF. The CDR3 DNA reads as TGTGCCAGCAGGTTGCCAGGGACTGATACGCAGTATTTT. This chain uses TRBV28 with TRBJ2-3, with D perhaps matching TRBD2 (6 bases). Trimming took 6 bases from V and 6 from J, leaving 13 bases between them. This CDR3 comprises 13 residues. Germline CDR1 is MDHEN and CDR2 is SYDVKM. The whole variable domain, remainder taken from reference TRBV28 and TRBJ2-3, is DVKVTQSSRYLVKRTGEKVFLECVQDMDHENMFWYRQDPGLGLRLIYFSYDVKMKEKGDIPEGYSVSREKKERFSLILESASTNQTSMYLCASRLPGTDTQYFGPGTRLTVL.

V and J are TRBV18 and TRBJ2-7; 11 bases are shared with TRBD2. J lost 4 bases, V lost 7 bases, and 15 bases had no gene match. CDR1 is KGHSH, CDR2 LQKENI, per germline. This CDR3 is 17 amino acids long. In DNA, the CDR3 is TGTGCCAGCTTCGCGAATCTGCCTAGCGGGAGGTCGTACGAGCAGTACTTC. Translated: CASFANLPSGRSYEQYF. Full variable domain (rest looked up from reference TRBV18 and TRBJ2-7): NAGVMQNPRHLVRRRGQEARLRCSPMKGHSHVYWYRQLPEEGLKFMVYLQKENIIDESGMPKERFSAEFPKEGPSILRIQQVVRGDSAAYFCASFANLPSGRSYEQYFGPGTRLTVT.

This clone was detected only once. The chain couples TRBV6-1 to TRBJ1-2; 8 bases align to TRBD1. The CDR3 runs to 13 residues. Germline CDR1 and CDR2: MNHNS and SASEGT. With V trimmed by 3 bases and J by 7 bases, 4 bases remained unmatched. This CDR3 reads CASSDWTGFGYTF. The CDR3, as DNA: TGTGCCAGCAGTGACTGGACAGGGTTTGGCTACACCTTC.

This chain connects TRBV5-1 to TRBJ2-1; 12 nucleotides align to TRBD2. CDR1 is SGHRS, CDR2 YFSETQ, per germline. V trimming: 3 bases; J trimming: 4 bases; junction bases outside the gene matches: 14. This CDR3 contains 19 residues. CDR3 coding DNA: TGCGCCAGCAGCTCGCTAGCGGGAGGGCCAATTGGGGTTTACAATGAGCAGTTCTTC. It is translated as CASSSLAGGPIGVYNEQFF.

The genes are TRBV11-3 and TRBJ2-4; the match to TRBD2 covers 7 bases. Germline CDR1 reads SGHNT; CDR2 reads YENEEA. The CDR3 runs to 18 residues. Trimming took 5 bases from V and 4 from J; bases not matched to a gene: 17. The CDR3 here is CASSQGLWRPEEKNIQYF. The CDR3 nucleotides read TGTGCCAGCAGCCAGGGACTATGGCGGCCGGAGGAAAAAAACATTCAGTACTTC.

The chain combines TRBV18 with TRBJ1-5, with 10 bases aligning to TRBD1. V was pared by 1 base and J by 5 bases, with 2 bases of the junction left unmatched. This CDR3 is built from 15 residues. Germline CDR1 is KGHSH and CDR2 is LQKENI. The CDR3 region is CASSPRQGAYQPQHF. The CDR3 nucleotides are TGTGCCAGCTCACCACGACAGGGGGCCTATCAGCCCCAGCATTTT.

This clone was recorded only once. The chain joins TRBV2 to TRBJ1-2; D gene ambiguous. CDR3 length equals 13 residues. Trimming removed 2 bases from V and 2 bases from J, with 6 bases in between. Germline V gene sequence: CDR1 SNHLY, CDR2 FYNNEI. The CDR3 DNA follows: TGTGCCAGCAGTGAATTAAGCAACTATGGCTACACCTTC. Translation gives CASSELSNYGYTF. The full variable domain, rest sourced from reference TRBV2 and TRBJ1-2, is EPEVTQTPSHQVTQMGQEVILRCVPISNHLYFYWYRQILGQKVEFLVSFYNNEISEKSEIFDDQFSVERPDGSNFTLKIRSTKLEDSAMYFCASSELSNYGYTFGSGTRLTVV.

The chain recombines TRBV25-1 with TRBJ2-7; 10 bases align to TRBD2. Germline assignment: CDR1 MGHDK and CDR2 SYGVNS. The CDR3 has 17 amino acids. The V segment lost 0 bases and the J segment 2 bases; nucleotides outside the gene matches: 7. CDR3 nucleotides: TGTGCCAGCAGTGAATATAGCCTAGCGGGAGCCCCCTACGAGCAGTACTTC. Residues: CASSEYSLAGAPYEQYF.

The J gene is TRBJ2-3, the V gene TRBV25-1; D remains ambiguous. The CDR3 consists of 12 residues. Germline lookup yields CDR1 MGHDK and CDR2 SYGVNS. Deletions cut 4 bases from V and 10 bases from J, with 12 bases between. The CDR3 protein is CASSGATFAQYF. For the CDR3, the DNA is TGTGCCAGCAGTGGGGCCACTTTTGCGCAGTATTTT.

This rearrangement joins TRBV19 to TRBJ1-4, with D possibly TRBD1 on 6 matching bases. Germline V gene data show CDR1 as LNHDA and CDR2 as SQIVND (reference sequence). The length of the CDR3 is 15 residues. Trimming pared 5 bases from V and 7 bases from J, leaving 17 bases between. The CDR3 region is CASSPWTATGEKLFF. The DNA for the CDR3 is TGTGCCAGTAGTCCGTGGACAGCGACGGGTGAAAAACTGTTTTTT.

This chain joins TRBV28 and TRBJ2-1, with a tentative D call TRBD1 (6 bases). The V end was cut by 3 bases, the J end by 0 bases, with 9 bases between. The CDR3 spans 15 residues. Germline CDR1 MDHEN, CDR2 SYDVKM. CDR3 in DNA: TGTGCCAGCAGTTTGAGGGGGAGCTCCTACAATGAGCAGTTCTTC. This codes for CASSLRGSSYNEQFF.